The 17 T cell receptor beta chains below come from one sample, sequenced in a study of PD-1 blockade in classical Hodgkin lymphoma. Relapse after autologous stem cell transplantation occurred in every patient, and brentuximab vedotin exposure varied. The data were produced by immunoSEQ multiplex PCR, yet TCRdb's version contains in-frame clones alone and is incomplete. The sample holds tens of thousands of clones, about 78% seen once. The specimen comprised peripheral blood mononuclear cells (PBMCs), sampled before the second cycle of nivolumab. These receptors all come from a human donor with classical Hodgkin lymphoma.

Regarding this clone: A much larger clone lies one base from this, so it may be a read error. DNA of the CDR3: TGTGCCAGCAGTGAAGCCGCGCAGGGTGGGTACGGGCAGTACTTC. The encoded protein is CASSEAAQGGYGQYF. The chain joins TRBV6-1 to TRBJ2-7; D possibly corresponds to TRBD1 (5 bases). CDR1 and CDR2 (germline): MNHNS, SASEGT. CDR3 length equals 15 residues.

The chain combines TRBV6-5 with TRBJ2-2, with D hard to call. This CDR3 spans 13 amino acids. Trimming removed 9 bases from V and 5 bases from J, with 13 bases in between. The germline V gene encodes CDR1 MNHEY and CDR2 SVGAGI. CDR3 amino acids: CASALLYTGELFF. Written as DNA, the CDR3 is TGTGCCAGTGCGCTTCTTTATACCGGGGAGCTGTTTTTT.

This clone was recorded a few times. The rearrangement joins TRBV28 to TRBJ1-5, with D hard to call. Germline assignment: CDR1 MDHEN and CDR2 SYDVKM. The CDR3 has 12 residues. Trimming took off 6 bases at V and 6 bases at J, with 9 bases between the two ends. The CDR3 here is CASSPPLQPQHF. For the CDR3, the DNA is TGTGCCAGCAGCCCCCCCCTTCAGCCCCAGCATTTT.

The V call is TRBV7-2, the J call TRBJ2-7, with unresolved D. This CDR3 comprises 13 residues. V was cut by 1 base and J by 5 bases, with 9 bases left in between. The germline gives CDR1 SGHTA, CDR2 FQGNSA. Written as DNA, the CDR3 is TGTGCCAGCAGCTTAGGCTATCAGAACGAGCAGTACTTC. Its translation: CASSLGYQNEQYF.

V gene TRBV10-1 combines with J gene TRBJ1-2; no firm D call. Trimming took 7 bases from V and 5 from J, leaving 11 bases between them. This CDR3 has 12 residues. Germline CDR1 is WNHNN and CDR2 is SYGVQD (reference sequence). Here the CDR3 DNA reads TGCGCCAGCAAGCCACGGGATTATGGCTACACCTTC. Translation gives CASKPRDYGYTF.

The J gene is TRBJ2-7, the V gene TRBV27; perhaps D is TRBD1 or TRBD2 (5 bases each). This CDR3 is built from 14 residues. The V gene's germline CDR1 is MNHEY and CDR2 SMNVEV (reference sequence). V shed 6 bases and J shed 0 bases, with 12 bases lying between them. Written as DNA, the CDR3 is TGTGCCAGCAGCCGGGACGTAACCTCCTACGAGCAGTACTTC. Translating it yields CASSRDVTSYEQYF.

The genes are TRBV28 and TRBJ2-7, with D perhaps given as TRBD1 or TRBD2 (6 bases each). The CDR3 sequence is 14 residues long. Germline assignment: CDR1 MDHEN and CDR2 SYDVKM. V lost 2 bases and J 4 bases, leaving 12 bases between the germline ends. For the CDR3, the DNA is TGTGCCAGCAGTTTACCAGGGGACTCGTACGAGCAGTACTTC. Its translation: CASSLPGDSYEQYF. Full variable domain (remainder filled in from reference TRBV28 and TRBJ2-7): DVKVTQSSRYLVKRTGEKVFLECVQDMDHENMFWYRQDPGLGLRLIYFSYDVKMKEKGDIPEGYSVSREKKERFSLILESASTNQTSMYLCASSLPGDSYEQYFGPGTRLTVT.

The gene calls are TRBV27 and TRBJ2-2, with 9 bases aligning to TRBD1. In germline, CDR1 is MNHEY, CDR2 SMNVEV (reference sequence). With V trimmed by 6 bases and J by 6 bases, 5 bases remained unmatched. This CDR3 region has 14 residues. Here the CDR3 reads CASSETGGPGELFF. For the CDR3, the DNA is TGTGCCAGCAGCGAGACAGGGGGACCCGGGGAGCTGTTTTTT.

The chain joins TRBV6-1 to TRBJ2-7; 11 bases are a match to TRBD1. Germline V gene data show CDR1 as MNHNS and CDR2 as SASEGT. The ends lost 5 bases at V and 3 bases at J; junction bases unmatched: 6. The CDR3 contains 15 residues. The CDR3 spells CASSQGQGGFYEQYF. CDR3 DNA sequence: TGTGCCAGCAGTCAGGGACAGGGGGGGTTCTACGAGCAGTACTTC.

The chain recombines TRBV6-5 with TRBJ2-7, with unresolved D. Between the trimmed V and J ends, which lost 0 bases and 0 bases, there was a span of 12 bases. The CDR3 totals 16 residues. Germline V gives CDR1 MNHEY, CDR2 SVGAGI. The CDR3 loop is CASSYSRLLSSYEQYF. The CDR3 DNA reads TGTGCCAGCAGTTACTCTCGACTCTTAAGCTCCTACGAGCAGTACTTC.

The chain uses TRBV7-8 and TRBJ2-1; D is undetermined. The CDR3 is 15 amino acids. Trimming cost V 5 bases and J 0 bases, with 11 bases left between them. CDR1 is SGHVS, CDR2 FQNEAQ, per germline. The CDR3 nucleotides read TGTGCCAGCAGCCAAGCGAGGAGCTCCTACAATGAGCAGTTCTTC. Amino acids: CASSQARSSYNEQFF. The variable domain in full, with the rest retrieved from reference TRBV7-8 and TRBJ2-1, is GAGVSQSPRYKVAKRGQDVALRCDPISGHVSLFWYQQALGQGPEFLTYFQNEAQLDKSGLPSDRFFAERPEGSVSTLKIQRTQQEDSAVYLCASSQARSSYNEQFFGPGTRLTVL.

The chain links TRBV6-1 to TRBJ1-1; 11 nucleotides agree with TRBD1. Trimming cost V 8 bases and J 6 bases; bases outside gene matches: 5. Germline-derived CDR1 and CDR2 are MNHNS and SASEGT. The CDR3 covers 13 residues. In DNA, the CDR3 is TGTGCCAGCCGGACAGGGGGCGGATCTGAAGCTTTCTTT. Translation: CASRTGGGSEAFF.

V gene TRBV19 combines with J gene TRBJ2-7, with TRBD2 identical over 10 bases. Trimming removed 4 bases from V and 1 base from J; junction bases left unmatched: 1. From germline, CDR1 is LNHDA and CDR2 SQIVND (reference sequence). The CDR3 has 14 residues. CDR3 bases: TGTGCCAGTAGTACTAGCGGGGGATCCTACGAGCAGTACTTC. Its translation: CASSTSGGSYEQYF.

The V gene is TRBV4-1, the J gene TRBJ2-5; 13 bases fit TRBD2. V trimming: 1 base; J trimming: 2 bases; junction bases outside the gene matches: 1. The CDR3 has 16 residues. Germline assignment: CDR1 MGHRA and CDR2 YSYEKL. The CDR3 DNA reads TGCGCCAGCAGCCAAGTACTAGCGGGAGGGCAAGAGACCCAGTACTTC. Translation gives CASSQVLAGGQETQYF.

V gene TRBV10-3 combines with J gene TRBJ2-2; a possible D gene is TRBD1 (6 bases). The CDR3 is 16 residues long. The germline V and J ends were trimmed by 2 bases and 1 base, with 11 bases remaining between them. Germline V lookup: CDR1 ENHRY, CDR2 SYGVKD. CDR3 sequence reads: CAISEMVRGNTGELFF. CDR3 coding DNA: TGTGCCATCAGTGAGATGGTCAGGGGGAACACCGGGGAGCTGTTTTTT.

The J gene is TRBJ1-5, the V gene TRBV6-4; D call uncertain. Germline CDR1 reads MRHNA; CDR2 reads SNTAGT. Trimming shortened V by 1 base and J by 7 bases, and 17 bases separated the two germline ends. There are 16 residues in the CDR3. The CDR3 spells CASSDYSPPPQQPQHF. In DNA form, the CDR3 reads TGTGCCAGCAGTGACTATTCCCCCCCTCCACAACAGCCCCAGCATTTT.

The V and J genes are TRBV30 and TRBJ2-5; 7 positions agree with TRBD2. This CDR3 spans 15 amino acids. Losses at the gene ends were 0 bases for V and 4 bases for J; bases not matched to a gene: 8. Germline loops: CDR1 GTSNPN, CDR2 SVGIG (reference sequence). CDR3 DNA sequence: TGTGCCTGGAGTGTCCCGACTGGCGGGGGAGAGACCCAGTACTTC. Encoded protein: CAWSVPTGGGETQYF.